This T cell receptor beta chain was sequenced in a study of human T cells and chemical hapten exposure. Study summary: Across its roughly 22 weeks, the study gave patients weekly diphenylcyclopropenone doses to the scalp. Small discrepancies in pooled library volume mainly accounted for the varying TCR yields per sample.

Stated time point: pre-sensitization, week 0. As to treatment: therapeutic diphenylcyclopropenone sensitization with weekly scalp DPC. Blood draws came before every patch-test application. Study results and limitations: All donors were alopecia patients, so their immunity may differ from that of healthy people.

In germline, CDR1 is DFQATT, CDR2 SNEGSKA (reference sequence). V shed 0 bases, J shed 0 bases, and the junction held 11 bases outside the gene matches. The CDR3 covers 20 residues. This clonotype has only a few counts. The antigen remains unidentified. Each CDR3 protein gets one entry after TCRdb re-called the RACE reads with MiXCR. The sample contains under 200,000 distinct CDR3 sequences, 25% to 35% of which appear only once. This TCR derives from a woman younger than 45 with alopecia areata. Some clones in this sample may be carry-over from other donors' samples. The chain employs TRBV20-1 and TRBJ2-1; the match to TRBD2 covers 13 bases. The sample here was whole blood, taken in connection with sensitization to the hapten diphenylcyclopropenone (DPC). CDR3 bases: TGCAGTGCTAGAGATGGGGGACTAGCGGGGCGGCGGGGCTCCTACAATGAGCAGTTCTTC. The encoded protein is CSARDGGLAGRRGSYNEQFF.